Each of the 25 T cell receptor beta chains below was sequenced from the same sample in a study of identical twins. Each CDR3 protein is one row after TCRdb ran MiXCR on the 5' RACE reads. The sample has 750,000 to 950,000 distinct CDR3 sequences, more than 9% seen once. The same data also went into a second study, on yellow fever vaccine responses in identical twins.

The specimen was PBMCs. These receptors were obtained from a young woman in good health.

The chain couples TRBV6-1 to TRBJ2-1; TRBD2 might be the D (6 bases). In germline, CDR1 is MNHNS, CDR2 SASEGT. Trimming left V 8 bases short and J 2 bases short, with 19 bases between. CDR3 length equals 16 residues. CDR3 region: CASWRGPRGTYNEQFF. The CDR3 DNA follows: TGTGCCAGCTGGCGGGGACCTCGAGGGACCTACAATGAGCAGTTCTTC.

This clonotype was observed many times. This chain links TRBV12-3 or TRBV12-4 with TRBJ1-5; D unresolved. Trimming removed 5 bases from V and 4 bases from J, with 6 bases in between. This CDR3 contains 12 residues. The CDR3 loop reads CASSVGNQPQHF. The DNA of the CDR3 is TGTGCCAGCAGTGTAGGGAATCAGCCCCAGCATTTT.

The J gene is TRBJ2-1, the V gene TRBV9; 13 bases fit TRBD2. The germline CDR1 and CDR2 sequences are SGDLS and YYNGEE. Losses at the gene ends were 3 bases for V and 9 bases for J; bases not matched to a gene: 6. The CDR3 loop spans 15 amino acids. Written as DNA, the CDR3 is TGTGCCAGCAGCGCCACTAGCGGGGGGGCGGGTGAGCAGTTCTTC. Its protein is CASSATSGGAGEQFF.

This clonotype was recorded many times. The chain uses TRBV6-5 and TRBJ2-5; 7 bases match TRBD2. Trimming cost V 2 bases and J 1 base; bases outside gene matches: 10. Germline V gene data show CDR1 as MNHEY and CDR2 as SVGAGI. The CDR3 contains 17 residues. CDR3 DNA: TGTGCCAGCAGTTACACCGAACCGGGACTATTCCAAGAGACCCAGTACTTC. This translates into CASSYTEPGLFQETQYF.

This clonotype was counted a few times. This chain's CDR3 is CSARTGSSTDTQYF. The DNA for the CDR3 is TGCAGCGCGAGGACAGGGAGTAGCACAGATACGCAGTATTTT. The chain links TRBV29-1 to TRBJ2-3, with 8 bases aligning to TRBD1. Germline CDR1 reads SQVTM; CDR2 reads ANQGSEA. The CDR3 loop spans 14 amino acids. Germline trimming cut 7 bases from V and 0 bases from J; bases unmatched to any gene: 6.

Many counts were recorded for this clonotype. The chain links TRBV5-1 to TRBJ1-3, with D unclear. CDR1 SGHRS and CDR2 YFSETQ come from the germline V gene. The V end lost 5 bases, the J end lost 2 bases, and 8 bases lay between the germline ends. The CDR3 consists of 13 residues. The CDR3 loop reads CASSREAGNTIYF. CDR3 sequence (DNA): TGCGCCAGCAGTCGGGAAGCTGGAAACACCATATATTTT.

In its sample, this clonotype was seen many times. The rearrangement uses TRBV7-2 and TRBJ2-1; the match to TRBD1 covers 8 bases. CDR3 length: 15 amino acids. Germline V gene lookup returns CDR1 SGHTA and CDR2 FQGNSA. Trimming at V came to 3 bases and at J to 3 bases, leaving 4 bases not matched to a gene. The CDR3 sequence is CASSFGTGGYNEQFF. CDR3 DNA: TGTGCCAGCAGCTTTGGGACAGGAGGCTACAATGAGCAGTTCTTC.

In this sample, this clonotype turned up many times. The rearrangement joins TRBV27 to TRBJ1-1; D is possibly TRBD1 (5 bases). CDR3 size: 16 residues. Trimming took 2 bases from V and 0 from J, leaving 13 bases between them. Germline-derived CDR1 and CDR2 are MNHEY and SMNVEV (reference sequence). The CDR3 DNA follows: TGTGCCAGCAGTTTACGGGTGGGACGCTTGAACACTGAAGCTTTCTTT. This translates into CASSLRVGRLNTEAFF.

This clonotype was observed a few times. The genes are TRBV29-1 and TRBJ2-1; the match to TRBD2 covers 11 bases. The J segment lost 3 bases and the V segment lost 2 bases, leaving 6 bases of the junction unmatched. This CDR3 comprises 16 residues. Germline CDR1 reads SQVTM; CDR2 reads ANQGSEA. CDR3 nucleotide sequence: TGCAGCGTTGAAAGAGAGACTAGCGGGGTCTACAATGAGCAGTTCTTC. Amino acids: CSVERETSGVYNEQFF.

The V call is TRBV6-6, the J call TRBJ2-1; D remains unclear. The V and J ends lost 5 bases and 9 bases respectively, with 11 bases between them. Germline CDR1 and CDR2: MNHNY and SVGAGI (reference sequence). CDR3 length equals 12 residues. In DNA, the CDR3 is TGTGCCAGCAGTCCCCCTGAGCGTGAGCAGTTCTTC. Translating it yields CASSPPEREQFF.

This clonotype was seen repeatedly, ten times or more. The chain combines TRBV12-3 or TRBV12-4 with TRBJ2-7, with D unclear. Between the trimmed V and J ends, which lost 5 bases and 4 bases, there was a span of 12 bases. The CDR3 runs to 13 residues. The CDR3 sequence: CASSGTASYEQYF. The DNA of the CDR3 is TGTGCCAGCAGTGGTACGGCATCATACGAGCAGTACTTC.

The V gene is TRBV7-2, the J gene TRBJ1-1; D uncertain. The germline CDR1 and CDR2 sequences are SGHTA and FQGNSA. The CDR3 extends over 13 amino acids. Trimming took 4 bases from V and 1 from J, leaving 7 bases between them. The DNA for the CDR3 is TGTGCCAGCAGCTCCATTGGGAACACTGAAGCTTTCTTT. Amino acid sequence: CASSSIGNTEAFF.

The rearrangement joins TRBV6-1 to TRBJ2-1; a weak D match, TRBD1 (7 bases). This CDR3 contains 16 residues. Germline V gene sequence: CDR1 MNHNS, CDR2 SASEGT. Trimming cost V 5 bases and J 4 bases, with 18 bases left between them. CDR3 DNA: TGTGCCAGCAGTCTCAAGGCCTCAGGGGGGTACAATGAGCAGTTCTTC. Translation gives CASSLKASGGYNEQFF.

This clonotype showed up just a few times. This chain uses TRBV28 with TRBJ2-7; D gene uncertain. The germline gives CDR1 MDHEN, CDR2 SYDVKM. The V end was cut by 3 bases, the J end by 5 bases, with 5 bases between. The CDR3 loop spans 11 amino acids. The CDR3 spells CASSFLDEQYF. The CDR3, as DNA: TGTGCCAGCAGTTTTTTGGACGAGCAGTACTTC. The full variable domain, in which reference TRBV28 and TRBJ2-7 provide the parts outside the CDR3, is DVKVTQSSRYLVKRTGEKVFLECVQDMDHENMFWYRQDPGLGLRLIYFSYDVKMKEKGDIPEGYSVSREKKERFSLILESASTNQTSMYLCASSFLDEQYFGPGTRLTVT.

This clonotype appeared a few times. The chain combines TRBV9 with TRBJ2-1; TRBD1 matches at 7 bases. Unmatched junction bases numbered 7, after V lost 3 bases and J lost 4 bases. CDR1 is SGDLS and CDR2 is YYNGEE in the germline V gene. The CDR3 extends over 15 amino acids. The CDR3 loop reads CASSAQGQAYNEQFF. The CDR3 region has the DNA TGTGCCAGCAGCGCCCAAGGACAGGCGTACAATGAGCAGTTCTTC.

This clonotype was found a few times. CDR3 in amino acids: CASSSGQPGLAEAFF. For the CDR3, the DNA is TGTGCCAGCAGCTCGGGACAGCCGGGTTTGGCTGAAGCTTTCTTT. This chain uses TRBV7-2 with TRBJ1-1; 7 nucleotides line up with TRBD1. The CDR3 loop spans 15 amino acids. Per the germline V gene, CDR1 is SGHTA and CDR2 is FQGNSA. V was pared by 4 bases and J by 6 bases, with 11 bases of the junction left unmatched. The full variable domain, its missing parts supplied by reference TRBV7-2 and TRBJ1-1, is GAGVSQSPSNKVTEKGKDVELRCDPISGHTALYWYRQSLGQGLEFLIYFQGNSAPDKSGLPSDRFSAERTGGSVSTLTIQRTQQEDSAVYLCASSSGQPGLAEAFFGQGTRLTVV.

This chain joins TRBV4-2 and TRBJ2-1; D is unclear. CDR1 is LGHNA and CDR2 is YNFKEQ in the germline V gene. CDR3 size: 18 residues. Trimming took 0 bases from V and 7 from J, leaving 22 bases between them. Here the CDR3 reads CASSQDLPRNYIGNEQFF. The DNA of the CDR3 is TGTGCCAGCAGCCAAGATCTTCCTAGAAACTACATTGGGAATGAGCAGTTCTTC.

The chain recombines TRBV20-1 with TRBJ2-1, with D tentatively TRBD2 (6 bases). V was trimmed by 0 bases and J by 1 base, leaving 16 bases between them. Germline CDR1 and CDR2: DFQATT and SNEGSKA (reference sequence). CDR3 length: 17 residues. The CDR3 DNA reads as TGCAGTGCTAGAGATAAGAACGGGACTCCATCCTACAATGAGCAGTTCTTC. Translation gives CSARDKNGTPSYNEQFF.

The gene calls are TRBV28 and TRBJ2-5, with D maybe TRBD2 (6 bases). The ends were cut back, 0 bases at V and 5 bases at J, with 19 bases in the middle. Germline CDR1 MDHEN, CDR2 SYDVKM. This CDR3 is built from 17 residues. The CDR3: CASSLWTLRAAGETQYF. CDR3 bases: TGTGCCAGCAGTTTATGGACCCTTAGGGCCGCGGGGGAGACCCAGTACTTC.

This clonotype was seen more than once but under ten times. The CDR3: CSARDQGDAGSIYNEQFF. CDR3 DNA: TGCAGTGCTAGAGATCAAGGGGACGCGGGGTCTATCTACAATGAGCAGTTCTTC. J is TRBJ2-1 and V is TRBV20-1; D is perhaps TRBD2 (6 bases). Trimming pared 0 bases from V and 3 bases from J, leaving 21 bases between. Per germline, CDR1 DFQATT and CDR2 SNEGSKA (reference sequence). The CDR3 contains 18 residues.

The chain carries TRBV10-2 and TRBJ1-1, with D possibly being TRBD1 (6 bases). CDR1 WSHSY and CDR2 SAAADI come from the germline V gene. The CDR3 has 16 amino acids. The V gene lost 2 bases and the J gene lost 0 bases, with 13 bases spanning the gap. CDR3 coding DNA: TGCGCCAGCAGTGAGATCGGGGGGCCGTTGAACACTGAAGCTTTCTTT. Its protein product is CASSEIGGPLNTEAFF.

A few counts support this clonotype. The chain joins TRBV2 to TRBJ2-3; tentative D call: TRBD2 (6 bases). Germline CDR1 reads SNHLY; CDR2 reads FYNNEI. The CDR3 is 13 residues long. V lost 3 bases and J 4 bases, leaving 8 bases between the germline ends. CDR3 loop: CASSDTSPDTQYF. The CDR3 nucleotides are TGTGCCAGCAGTGATACTAGCCCAGATACGCAGTATTTT.

The gene calls are TRBV5-6 and TRBJ2-5, with TRBD2 matching 11 bases. Germline V lookup: CDR1 SGHDT, CDR2 YYEEEE. The V segment lost 4 bases and the J segment 5 bases; nucleotides outside the gene matches: 13. The CDR3 loop spans 17 amino acids. The CDR3 region is CASSVGTSGSLAETQYF. The CDR3, as DNA: TGTGCCAGCAGCGTCGGGACTAGCGGATCTCTTGCGGAGACCCAGTACTTC.

This clonotype appeared a few times. The chain links TRBV24-1 to TRBJ2-1; TRBD2 matches at 14 bases. Trimming took 9 bases from V and 6 from J; bases not matched to a gene: 6. Germline V CDR1 and CDR2: KGHDR, SFDVKD. CDR3 size: 15 residues. Here the CDR3 DNA reads TGTGCCACCTCGACTAGCGGGAGGGCCATCAATGAGCAGTTCTTC. This gives the protein CATSTSGRAINEQFF.

The chain uses TRBV2 and TRBJ2-2, with a tentative D call TRBD2 (7 bases). This CDR3 is 14 amino acids long. V lost 6 bases and J 4 bases, leaving 12 bases between the germline ends. The germline gives CDR1 SNHLY, CDR2 FYNNEI. This CDR3 is CASRGGPVTGELFF. CDR3 DNA sequence: TGTGCCAGCAGGGGGGGGCCGGTCACCGGGGAGCTGTTTTTT.